This TCR beta chain was sequenced during a study of post-analysis software for immune sequencing data. For the study at large: As for disease course, relapsing-remitting, secondary progressive and progressive-relapsing multiple sclerosis were all included.

Unique molecular identifiers featured in each of the TCR beta cDNA libraries. TCRdb re-called the PCR reads through MiXCR, storing one row per CDR3 protein. Seen here are around 250,000 distinct CDR3 sequences, 35% to 45% observed once, and the top ten hold under 5.5%. There are many counts of this clonotype. Its antigen remains unidentified. General study findings and limits: Controls significantly exceeded multiple sclerosis patients in normalized Chao1 diversity. Higher frequency in patients than in controls was seen for about five TRBV segments, with TRBV5-6, TRBV5-1 and TRBV20-1 among them.

Trimming removed 5 bases from V and 4 bases from J, with 17 bases in between. This CDR3 has 15 amino acids. Input material: blood. This receptor was taken from a girl between 10 and 17 years old with multiple sclerosis. The rearrangement joins TRBV12-3 or TRBV12-4 to TRBJ2-5; D gene uncertain. CDR3 sequence reads: CASSPRDKGRETQYF. In DNA, the CDR3 is TGTGCCAGCAGTCCCCGCGACAAGGGCCGAGAGACCCAGTACTTC.